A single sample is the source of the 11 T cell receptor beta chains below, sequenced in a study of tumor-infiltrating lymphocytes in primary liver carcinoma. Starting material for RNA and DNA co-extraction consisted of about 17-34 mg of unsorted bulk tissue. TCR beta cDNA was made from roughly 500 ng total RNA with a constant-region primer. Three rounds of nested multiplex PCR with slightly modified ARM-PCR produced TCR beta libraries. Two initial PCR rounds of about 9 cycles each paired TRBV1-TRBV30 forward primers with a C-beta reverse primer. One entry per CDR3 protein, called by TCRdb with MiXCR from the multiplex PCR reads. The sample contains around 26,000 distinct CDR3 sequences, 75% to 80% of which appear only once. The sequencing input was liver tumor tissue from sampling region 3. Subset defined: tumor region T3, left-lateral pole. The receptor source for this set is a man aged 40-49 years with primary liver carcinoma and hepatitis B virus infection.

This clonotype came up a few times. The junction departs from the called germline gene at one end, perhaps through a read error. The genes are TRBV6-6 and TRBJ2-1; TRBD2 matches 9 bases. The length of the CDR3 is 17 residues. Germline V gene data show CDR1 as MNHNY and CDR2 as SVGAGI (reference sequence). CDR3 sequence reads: CTSSYPRGTSSKPEQSF. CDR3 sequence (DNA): TGTACCAGCAGTTACCCAAGGGGGACTAGCTCTAAGCCTGAGCAGTCCTTC.

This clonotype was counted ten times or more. The CDR3 region is CASSESRGSPLHF. The CDR3 DNA reads as TGTGCCAGCAGTGAATCTAGGGGTTCACCCCTCCACTTT. The chain couples TRBV25-1 to TRBJ1-6, with TRBD1 as a possible D gene (5 bases). V lost 1 base, J lost 9 bases, and 7 bases lay in between. The CDR3 sequence is 13 residues long. The germline V gene has CDR1 MGHDK and CDR2 SYGVNS.

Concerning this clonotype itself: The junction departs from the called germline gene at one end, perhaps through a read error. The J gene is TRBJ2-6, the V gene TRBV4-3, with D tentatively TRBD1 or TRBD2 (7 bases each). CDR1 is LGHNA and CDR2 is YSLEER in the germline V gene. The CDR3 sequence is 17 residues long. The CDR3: CASSQVAGGAWVNVLTF. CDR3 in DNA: TGCGCCAGCAGCCAAGTGGCAGGGGGGGCTTGGGTCAACGTGCTGACTTTC.

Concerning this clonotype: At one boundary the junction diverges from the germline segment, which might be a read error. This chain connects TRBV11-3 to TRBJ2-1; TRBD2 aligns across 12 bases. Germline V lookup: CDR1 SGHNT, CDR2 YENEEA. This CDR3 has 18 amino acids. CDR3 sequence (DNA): TGCGCCAGCGGCTTACACCCCCCCGGGACTAGCGGGTTCAACGAGCAGTTCTTC. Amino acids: CASGLHPPGTSGFNEQFF.

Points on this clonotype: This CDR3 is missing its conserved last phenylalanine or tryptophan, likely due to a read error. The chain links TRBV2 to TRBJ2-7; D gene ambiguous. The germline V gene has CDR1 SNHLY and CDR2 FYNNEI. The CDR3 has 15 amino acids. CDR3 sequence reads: CARSENRAVSYEQYI. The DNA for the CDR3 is TGTGCCCGCAGTGAGAATAGGGCGGTCTCCTACGAGCAGTACATC.

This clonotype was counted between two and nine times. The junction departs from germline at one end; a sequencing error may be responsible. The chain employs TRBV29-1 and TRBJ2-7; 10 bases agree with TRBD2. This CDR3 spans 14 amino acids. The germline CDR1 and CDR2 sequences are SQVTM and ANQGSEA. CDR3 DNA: TGCAGTGTTGCTACTAGCGGGGCCGAAGCCGAGCAGTACTTC. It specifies CSVATSGAEAEQYF.

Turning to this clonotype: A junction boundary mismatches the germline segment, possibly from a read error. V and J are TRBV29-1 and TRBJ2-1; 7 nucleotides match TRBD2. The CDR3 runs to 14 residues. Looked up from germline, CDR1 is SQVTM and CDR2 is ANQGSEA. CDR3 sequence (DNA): TGTAGCGTGGGTCTGGCGGGAGCTCCCAATGAGCAGTTCTTC. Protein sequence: CSVGLAGAPNEQFF.

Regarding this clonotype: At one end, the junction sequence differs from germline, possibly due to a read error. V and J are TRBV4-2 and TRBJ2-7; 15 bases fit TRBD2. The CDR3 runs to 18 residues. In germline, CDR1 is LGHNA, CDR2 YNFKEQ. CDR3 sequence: CTSSGKPGLAGGPLEQYF. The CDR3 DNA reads TGTACCAGCAGTGGAAAACCGGGACTAGCGGGAGGACCACTCGAGCAGTACTTC.

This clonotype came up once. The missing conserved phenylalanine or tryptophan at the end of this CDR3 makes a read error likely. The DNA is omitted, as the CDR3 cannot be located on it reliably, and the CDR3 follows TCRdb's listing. This CDR3 is CSVEGQGVGGIQYL. The rearrangement links TRBV29-1 to TRBJ2-4; the table names TRBD1, a call not compared with the DNA. Germline lookup yields CDR1 SQVTM and CDR2 ANQGSEA. Inclusive of both ends, the CDR3 amounts to 14 amino acids.

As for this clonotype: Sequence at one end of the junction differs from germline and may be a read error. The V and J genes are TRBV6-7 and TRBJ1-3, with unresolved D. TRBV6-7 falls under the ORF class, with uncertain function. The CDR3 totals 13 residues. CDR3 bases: TGTGCCAGCATCAAGACTCCTGGAAACACCAAATATTTT. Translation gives CASIKTPGNTKYF.

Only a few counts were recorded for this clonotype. The CDR3 protein is CASSHERALLPYEQYF. The DNA of the CDR3 is TGCGCCAGCAGCCACGAACGGGCCCTCCTCCCCTACGAGCAGTACTTC. V is TRBV4-3 and J is TRBJ2-7; no clear D. The CDR3 is made up of 16 amino acids. V was clipped by 3 bases and J by 2 bases, with 17 bases between them. CDR1 and CDR2 (germline): LGHNA, YSLEER.